The 27 T cell receptor beta chains reported below all come from one sample, sequenced in a study of blood T cell repertoires in COVID-19. Clones were read by immunoSEQ multiplex PCR, and TCRdb kept only the in-frame ones, dropping some. In the table there are a few hundred thousand clones, 80% to 90% of which are singletons. Material for sequencing was peripheral blood. The receptors derive from a middle-aged man with acute or convalescent COVID-19.

This chain joins TRBV4-2 and TRBJ2-1; D not resolved. The CDR3 totals 13 residues. V lost 1 base to trimming and J lost 8 bases, with 9 bases between them. CDR1 is LGHNA and CDR2 is YNFKEQ in the germline V gene. CDR3 coding DNA: TGTGCCAGCAGCCAAGTTGACCGGGATGAGCAGTTCTTC. It encodes CASSQVDRDEQFF.

This chain connects TRBV4-2 to TRBJ2-1, with D possibly matching TRBD2 (6 bases). Germline loops: CDR1 LGHNA, CDR2 YNFKEQ. V was trimmed by 7 bases and J by 10 bases, leaving 20 bases between them. CDR3 length: 14 residues. The CDR3 loop is CASTLRAREGEQFF. CDR3 nucleotides: TGTGCCAGCACCCTAAGGGCGCGGGAAGGGGAGCAGTTCTTC.

The chain carries TRBV10-3 and TRBJ2-1; D is unresolved. V was cut by 0 bases and J by 0 bases, with 9 bases left in between. The germline gives CDR1 ENHRY, CDR2 SYGVKD. The CDR3 runs 16 residues. As DNA, the CDR3 is TGTGCCATCAGTGAGTCCGGTAGGAGCTCCTACAATGAGCAGTTCTTC. It is translated as CAISESGRSSYNEQFF.

The CDR3 spells CASSVGTSGLLGIQYF. CDR3 DNA sequence: TGTGCCAGCAGCGTAGGGACTAGCGGGTTATTGGGGATTCAGTACTTC. The genes are TRBV9 and TRBJ2-4; 11 nucleotides agree with TRBD2. The CDR3 loop spans 16 amino acids. After removal of 0 bases from V and 10 bases from J, the junction contained 9 bases not matched to a gene. The germline V gene encodes CDR1 SGDLS and CDR2 YYNGEE.

The CDR3 reads CASSPGGAGGLLDEQFF. The CDR3 DNA reads as TGTGCCAGCAGCCCAGGAGGGGCGGGGGGCCTTTTAGATGAGCAGTTCTTC. The rearrangement uses TRBV28 and TRBJ2-1; TRBD2 matches at 8 bases. V shed 6 bases and J 8 bases; nucleotides not matched to a gene: 18. Germline lookup yields CDR1 MDHEN and CDR2 SYDVKM. The CDR3 is made up of 17 amino acids.

The rearrangement uses TRBV27 and TRBJ1-2; D is perhaps TRBD1 (6 bases). There are 14 residues in the CDR3. Germline V gene lookup returns CDR1 MNHEY and CDR2 SMNVEV (reference sequence). V gave up 5 bases and J gave up 5 bases, with 15 bases separating them. The CDR3 DNA is TGTGCCAGCAGTAAACGGACAGATCCATATGGCTACACCTTC. Protein sequence: CASSKRTDPYGYTF.

This chain joins TRBV5-1 and TRBJ2-3; D is ambiguous. The germline V gene encodes CDR1 SGHRS and CDR2 YFSETQ. V was cut by 0 bases and J by 4 bases, with 9 bases left in between. This CDR3 is built from 14 residues. The CDR3 nucleotides are TGCGCCAGCAGCTTGGAAAAACTACCAGATACGCAGTATTTT. The encoded protein is CASSLEKLPDTQYF.

This chain links TRBV6-5 with TRBJ2-2, with 9 bases that match TRBD1. This CDR3 has 16 residues. Germline V gene lookup returns CDR1 MNHEY and CDR2 SVGAGI. The trim removed 4 bases at V and 1 base at J, leaving 4 bases unmatched. The CDR3 sequence: CASSSGQGQNTGELFF. As DNA, the CDR3 is TGTGCCAGCAGTTCAGGACAGGGGCAGAACACCGGGGAGCTGTTTTTT.

The rearrangement uses TRBV7-2 and TRBJ2-3; 7 bases agree with TRBD2. The CDR3 is 17 amino acids. In germline, CDR1 is SGHTA, CDR2 FQGNSA. V lost 3 bases and J lost 0; bases outside the gene matches: 9. For the CDR3, the DNA is TGTGCCAGCAGCTTTACCGCTAGCGGAATTAGCACAGATACGCAGTATTTT. Translating gives CASSFTASGISTDTQYF. Variable domain in full (rest from reference TRBV7-2 and TRBJ2-3): GAGVSQSPSNKVTEKGKDVELRCDPISGHTALYWYRQSLGQGLEFLIYFQGNSAPDKSGLPSDRFSAERTGGSVSTLTIQRTQQEDSAVYLCASSFTASGISTDTQYFGPGTRLTVL.

The J gene is TRBJ1-4, the V gene TRBV28, with 9 bases identical to TRBD1. Germline lookup yields CDR1 MDHEN and CDR2 SYDVKM. This CDR3 spans 16 amino acids. V lost 6 bases, J lost 8 bases, and 13 bases stayed unmatched. As DNA, the CDR3 is TGTGCCAGCAGCAAAGCGGGACAGGGTAGGGTCGAAAAACTGTTTTTT. Translated: CASSKAGQGRVEKLFF.

V gene TRBV19 combines with J gene TRBJ1-2, with 9 positions matching TRBD1. V was pared by 4 bases and J by 7 bases, with 4 bases of the junction left unmatched. Germline V gene data show CDR1 as LNHDA and CDR2 as SQIVND (reference sequence). The CDR3 contains 13 residues. CDR3 loop: CASSKTGGTGYTF. The DNA of the CDR3 is TGTGCCAGTAGTAAGACAGGGGGGACTGGCTACACCTTC.

The V and J genes are TRBV7-2 and TRBJ2-3, with D possibly being TRBD1 (5 bases). The CDR3 loop spans 12 amino acids. Trimming took off 3 bases at V and 7 bases at J, with 8 bases between the two ends. Germline V gene sequence: CDR1 SGHTA, CDR2 FQGNSA. As DNA, the CDR3 is TGTGCCAGCAGCTTCTCAGGGCATACGCAGTATTTT. Translation: CASSFSGHTQYF.

This chain links TRBV7-8 with TRBJ2-1; 12 nucleotides agree with TRBD2. Germline trimming cut 5 bases from V and 9 bases from J; bases unmatched to any gene: 8. Per the germline V gene, CDR1 is SGHVS and CDR2 is FQNEAQ. The CDR3 contains 15 residues. The CDR3 DNA reads as TGTGCCAGCAGCCTACAGACTAGCGGGAGATCTGAGCAGTTCTTC. Encoded protein: CASSLQTSGRSEQFF.

The chain joins TRBV29-1 to TRBJ1-2; 11 nucleotides line up with TRBD1. Trimming cost V 4 bases and J 0 bases; bases outside gene matches: 7. The germline V gene encodes CDR1 SQVTM and CDR2 ANQGSEA. This CDR3 is 16 amino acids long. The CDR3 sequence: CSVASGQGGTNYGYTF. CDR3 DNA sequence: TGCAGCGTTGCCTCGGGACAGGGGGGGACTAACTATGGCTACACCTTC.

This chain uses TRBV3-1 (or the pseudogene TRBV3-2) with TRBJ2-7; 8 bases agree with TRBD2. The germline V gene encodes CDR1 LGHDT and CDR2 YNNKEL (reference sequence). Unmatched junction bases numbered 5, after V lost 4 bases and J lost 3 bases. The CDR3 runs 14 residues. CDR3 loop: CASSRGREVYEQYF. The CDR3 nucleotides are TGTGCCAGCAGCCGGGGGCGGGAGGTCTACGAGCAGTACTTC.

As DNA, the CDR3 is TGTGCCAGCAGCGTAGAGGTCGGGAATACCTACGAGCAGTACTTC. Amino acids: CASSVEVGNTYEQYF. This rearrangement joins TRBV9 to TRBJ2-7, with TRBD2 as a possible D gene (5 bases). V was shortened by 0 bases and J by 2 bases, with 12 bases between the two germline ends. The CDR3 runs 15 residues. Looked up from germline, CDR1 is SGDLS and CDR2 is YYNGEE.

The sample holds a few counts of this clone. V gene TRBV29-1 combines with J gene TRBJ1-1, with D perhaps matching TRBD1 (6 bases). V was clipped by 4 bases and J by 0 bases, with 9 bases between them. Germline V gene data show CDR1 as SQVTM and CDR2 as ANQGSEA. The CDR3 covers 13 residues. The CDR3 nucleotides are TGCAGCGTTGTACAGGGAATGAACACTGAAGCTTTCTTT. Its translation is CSVVQGMNTEAFF.

In its sample, this clone was seen once. The genes are TRBV9 and TRBJ2-1; tentative D call: TRBD2 (5 bases). The CDR3 consists of 12 residues. Germline V gives CDR1 SGDLS, CDR2 YYNGEE. The V end was cut by 2 bases, the J end by 12 bases, with 12 bases between. The CDR3 here is CASSVHAGRQFF. DNA for the CDR3: TGTGCCAGCAGCGTTCACGCGGGCAGGCAGTTCTTC. The full variable domain, completed using reference TRBV9 and TRBJ2-1, is DSGVTQTPKHLITATGQRVTLRCSPRSGDLSVYWYQQSLDQGLQFLIQYYNGEERAKGNILERFSAQQFPDLHSELNLSSLELGDSALYFCASSVHAGRQFFGPGTRLTVL.

The CDR3 protein is CASSETTNVNTEAFF. The CDR3 DNA reads TGTGCCAGCAGTGAAACAACTAACGTGAACACTGAAGCTTTCTTT. The V call is TRBV2, the J call TRBJ1-1; D unresolved. V was clipped by 2 bases and J by 0 bases, with 10 bases between them. The CDR3 extends over 15 amino acids. CDR1 SNHLY and CDR2 FYNNEI come from the germline V gene.

This clone appeared a few times. The chain joins TRBV4-3 to TRBJ1-1, with D tentatively TRBD1 (5 bases). From germline, CDR1 is LGHNA and CDR2 YSLEER. This CDR3 has 18 amino acids. V was pared by 0 bases and J by 4 bases, with 21 bases between. CDR3 sequence (DNA): TGCGCCAGCAGCCAAGATCTAAGAGGAGCGGGGGTTCTCACTGAAGCTTTCTTT. Translation gives CASSQDLRGAGVLTEAFF.

V usage is TRBV9 and J usage is TRBJ2-7; D is possibly TRBD1 (5 bases). The CDR3 is 15 amino acids. V dropped 4 bases and J dropped 2 bases, with 16 bases sitting between them. CDR1 is SGDLS, CDR2 YYNGEE, per germline. The CDR3 nucleotides read TGTGCCAGCAGCCCATACGGACAAGGGACCTACGAGCAGTACTTC. Protein: CASSPYGQGTYEQYF.

The chain recombines TRBV4-2 with TRBJ2-7, with D perhaps matching TRBD2 (7 bases). V lost 1 base, J lost 4 bases, and 14 bases lay in between. This CDR3 spans 15 amino acids. Germline CDR1 reads LGHNA; CDR2 reads YNFKEQ. The CDR3 sequence: CASSQVGGRMYEQYF. DNA for the CDR3: TGTGCCAGCAGCCAAGTGGGGGGGCGAATGTACGAGCAGTACTTC.

The V and J genes are TRBV5-1 and TRBJ1-1; TRBD1 is a possible D gene (6 bases). Germline values: CDR1 SGHRS, CDR2 YFSETQ. The CDR3 length is 15 residues. Trimming took off 0 bases at V and 0 bases at J, with 9 bases between the two ends. CDR3: CASSLEGTMNTEAFF. For the CDR3, the DNA is TGCGCCAGCAGCTTGGAGGGGACAATGAACACTGAAGCTTTCTTT. The full variable domain, in which reference TRBV5-1 and TRBJ1-1 provide the parts outside the CDR3, is KAGVTQTPRYLIKTRGQQVTLSCSPISGHRSVSWYQQTPGQGLQFLFEYFSETQRNKGNFPGRFSGRQFSNSRSEMNVSTLELGDSALYLCASSLEGTMNTEAFFGQGTRLTVV.

V is TRBV7-2 and J is TRBJ2-7; 7 bases match TRBD2. Germline-derived CDR1 and CDR2 are SGHTA and FQGNSA. With V trimmed by 5 bases and J by 4 bases, 8 bases remained unmatched. The CDR3 extends over 14 amino acids. The CDR3 protein is CASSAERGWYEQYF. CDR3 bases: TGTGCCAGCAGCGCGGAGCGGGGTTGGTACGAGCAGTACTTC.

The J gene is TRBJ2-7, the V gene TRBV28; the match to TRBD2 covers 8 bases. The CDR3 has 14 amino acids. CDR1 is MDHEN, CDR2 SYDVKM, per germline. With V trimmed by 8 bases and J by 5 bases, 11 bases remained unmatched. In DNA form, the CDR3 reads TGTGCCAGCCAGAAAGCGGGAGTCTGGGACGAGCAGTACTTC. This codes for CASQKAGVWDEQYF.

V gene TRBV4-1 combines with J gene TRBJ2-1; TRBD2 might be the D (6 bases). V was cut by 1 base and J by 8 bases, with 21 bases left in between. The CDR3 has 17 amino acids. CDR1 and CDR2 (germline): MGHRA, YSYEKL. The CDR3 DNA sequence: TGCGCCAGCAGCCAAGGGGCTATGGGACTTGAATTCGATGAGCAGTTCTTC. Protein product: CASSQGAMGLEFDEQFF.

The rearrangement links TRBV27 to TRBJ2-3; 9 bases align to TRBD2. V shed 5 bases and J 9 bases; nucleotides not matched to a gene: 12. The CDR3 totals 15 residues. Germline CDR1 is MNHEY and CDR2 is SMNVEV (reference sequence). The CDR3 sequence is CASSKAVAGAVTQYF. The CDR3 nucleotides read TGTGCCAGCAGTAAGGCGGTAGCGGGAGCGGTCACGCAGTATTTT.